This entry lists 18 T cell receptor beta chains sequenced from one sample in a study of cytomegalovirus exposure and HLA in healthy donors. The PCR employed 60 Vbeta primers together with 13 Jbeta primers. The assay was immunoSEQ multiplex PCR, and TCRdb's table has in-frame clones only and misses some. In the table there are around 100,000 clones, roughly two thirds of which are singletons. The sequenced sample consisted of PBMCs. All receptors come from a man aged 18 to 29 in good health and CMV-seropositive.

This clone was counted only a few times. The chain couples TRBV6-1 to TRBJ2-7; 12 bases map to TRBD2. The CDR3 loop spans 15 amino acids. The V gene's germline CDR1 is MNHNS and CDR2 SASEGT. Trimming removed 5 bases from V and 0 bases from J; junction bases left unmatched: 2. The CDR3 region is CASSRTSGDSYEQYV. The CDR3 DNA reads as TGTGCCAGCAGTCGGACTAGCGGGGACTCCTACGAGCAGTACGTC.

V gene TRBV5-1 combines with J gene TRBJ1-6, with 8 bases aligning to TRBD1. The CDR3 is 17 residues long. CDR1 and CDR2 from the germline V gene are SGHRS and YFSETQ. With 4 bases clipped from V and 1 base from J, the junction kept 7 bases outside the gene matches. DNA of the CDR3: TGCGCCAGCAGCCTGGAAGGACAGGGTTCCTATAATTCACCCCTCCACTTT. Translated, it gives CASSLEGQGSYNSPLHF.

The genes are TRBV4-1 and TRBJ2-7; the match to TRBD2 covers 7 bases. Germline V gives CDR1 MGHRA, CDR2 YSYEKL. This CDR3 has 15 residues. V shed 3 bases and J 3 bases; nucleotides not matched to a gene: 8. The CDR3 coding sequence is TGCGCCAGCAGCCATGGGAGGGGAGATTTCTACGAGCAGTACTTC. It is translated as CASSHGRGDFYEQYF.

This clone has ten or more counts. The genes are TRBV5-1 and TRBJ2-3; 12 positions match TRBD2. The CDR3 consists of 16 residues. Germline assignment: CDR1 SGHRS and CDR2 YFSETQ. V was clipped by 4 bases and J by 1 base; unmatched bases: 4. Here the CDR3 reads CASSPRLAGGTDTQYF. In nucleotides, the CDR3 is TGCGCCAGCAGCCCTAGACTAGCGGGGGGCACAGATACGCAGTATTTT.

This chain joins TRBV29-1 and TRBJ2-5; D might be TRBD1 (6 bases). The end of the DNA fits TRBJ2-7 better, so the J call may be wrong. Germline CDR1 and CDR2: SQVTM and ANQGSEA. The CDR3 consists of 13 residues. CDR3 sequence (DNA): TGCAGCGTTGCTGGGGACATAACCTACGAGCAGTACTTC. Translation gives CSVAGDITYEQYF.

J is TRBJ1-2 and V is TRBV6-5; 7 positions match TRBD1. V shed 6 bases and J 6 bases; nucleotides not matched to a gene: 10. In germline, CDR1 is MNHEY, CDR2 SVGAGI. The CDR3 extends over 14 amino acids. The CDR3 protein is CASSYRGGGDGYTF. CDR3 DNA sequence: TGTGCCAGCAGCTATCGAGGGGGCGGGGATGGCTACACCTTC.

This clone has more than one count but fewer than ten. J is TRBJ2-7 and V is TRBV6-6; 9 bases match TRBD1. This CDR3 comprises 15 residues. V lost 5 bases to trimming and J lost 6 bases; unmatched junction nucleotides: 11. Germline CDR1 and CDR2: MNHNY and SVGAGI (reference sequence). The CDR3 DNA follows: TGTGCCAGCAGTACGGGGACAGGGAGCCTCTCCGAGCAGTACGTC. It encodes CASSTGTGSLSEQYV.

This sequence joins TRBV28 and TRBJ2-7; 8 bases map to TRBD1. The CDR3 covers 14 residues. V trimming: 6 bases; J trimming: 3 bases; junction bases outside the gene matches: 7. Germline loops: CDR1 MDHEN, CDR2 SYDVKM. The CDR3 reads CASRSGTGVYEQYF. The CDR3 bases are TGTGCCAGCAGGTCCGGGACAGGAGTCTACGAGCAGTACTTC.

The chain carries TRBV6-5 and TRBJ1-1, with 8 bases identical to TRBD1. V lost 5 bases, J lost 4 bases, and 0 bases stayed unmatched. CDR3 length: 12 residues. Germline V lookup: CDR1 MNHEY, CDR2 SVGAGI. CDR3 sequence (DNA): TGTGCCAGCAGTACAGGGGGCACTGAAGCTTTCTTT. It encodes CASSTGGTEAFF.

This chain uses TRBV7-9 with TRBJ1-6; D is possibly TRBD1 (6 bases). Trimming shortened V by 5 bases and J by 6 bases, and 14 bases separated the two germline ends. The germline CDR1 and CDR2 sequences are SEHNR and FQNEAQ (reference sequence). The CDR3 spans 15 residues. CDR3 sequence reads: CASSARQDFNSPLHF. The DNA of the CDR3 is TGTGCCAGCAGCGCCCGACAGGACTTTAATTCACCCCTCCACTTT.

This clone was counted a few times. The chain carries TRBV5-1 and TRBJ1-2; D not certain. Trimming removed 5 bases from V and 1 base from J, with 15 bases in between. This CDR3 is built from 15 residues. CDR1 is SGHRS, CDR2 YFSETQ, per germline. For the CDR3, the DNA is TGCGCCAGCAGGATTACCGTGGGCCGTAACTATGGCTACACCTTC. Residues: CASRITVGRNYGYTF. The variable domain in full, completed from reference TRBV5-1 and TRBJ1-2, reads KAGVTQTPRYLIKTRGQQVTLSCSPISGHRSVSWYQQTPGQGLQFLFEYFSETQRNKGNFPGRFSGRQFSNSRSEMNVSTLELGDSALYLCASRITVGRNYGYTFGSGTRLTVV.

The chain uses TRBV5-1 and TRBJ2-1; TRBD2 aligns across 13 bases. Per the germline V gene, CDR1 is SGHRS and CDR2 is YFSETQ. V dropped 4 bases and J dropped 8; count of bases not matched to a gene: 9. The CDR3 length is 16 residues. The CDR3 DNA is TGCGCCAGCAGCAACCGGACTAGCGGGGGCCGGGATGAGCAGTTCTTC. This translates into CASSNRTSGGRDEQFF. Based on the CDR3 plus reference TRBV5-1 and TRBJ2-1, the full variable domain is KAGVTQTPRYLIKTRGQQVTLSCSPISGHRSVSWYQQTPGQGLQFLFEYFSETQRNKGNFPGRFSGRQFSNSRSEMNVSTLELGDSALYLCASSNRTSGGRDEQFFGPGTRLTVL.

The chain uses TRBV19 and TRBJ1-2, with D unclear. The germline V gene encodes CDR1 LNHDA and CDR2 SQIVND (reference sequence). Trimming cost V 7 bases and J 4 bases, with 10 bases left between them. This CDR3 comprises 12 residues. CDR3 coding DNA: TGTGCCAGTAACGGGAACCCCTATGGCTACACCTTC. Its translation is CASNGNPYGYTF.

The rearrangement uses TRBV6-5 and TRBJ1-5; maybe TRBD1 (6 bases). The CDR3 runs 15 residues. V was clipped by 0 bases and J by 2 bases, with 8 bases between them. CDR1 and CDR2 from the germline V gene are MNHEY and SVGAGI. The CDR3 reads CASSYSGGGNQPQHF. For the CDR3, the DNA is TGTGCCAGCAGTTACTCAGGGGGGGGCAATCAGCCCCAGCATTTT.

The chain combines TRBV28 with TRBJ2-5; 10 nucleotides align to TRBD2. The CDR3 spans 14 residues. The germline CDR1 and CDR2 sequences are MDHEN and SYDVKM. The V and J ends lost 7 bases and 2 bases, in that order; junction bases with no gene match: 4. The CDR3 loop is CASTQLAGQETQYF. The CDR3 DNA reads TGTGCCAGCACCCAACTAGCGGGGCAAGAGACCCAGTACTTC.

The rearrangement links TRBV7-9 to TRBJ2-5, with a possible D match to TRBD2 (5 bases). V was trimmed by 5 bases and J by 5 bases, leaving 15 bases between them. Germline CDR1 and CDR2: SEHNR and FQNEAQ (reference sequence). The CDR3 is 14 residues long. The CDR3 DNA reads as TGTGCCAGCAGCAGAGCCGGAGGTGGGGAGACCCAGTACTTC. As protein: CASSRAGGGETQYF.

This sequence joins TRBV5-6 and TRBJ1-2; 7 bases agree with TRBD1. The ends lost 4 bases at V and 0 bases at J; junction bases unmatched: 6. Per the germline V gene, CDR1 is SGHDT and CDR2 is YYEEEE. CDR3 length: 15 amino acids. CDR3 sequence: CASSPQGKTNYGYTF. CDR3 DNA: TGTGCCAGCAGCCCACAGGGGAAAACTAACTATGGCTACACCTTC.

This clone was found a few times. The chain couples TRBV29-1 to TRBJ2-3, with 9 bases fitting TRBD2. CDR1 and CDR2 (germline): SQVTM, ANQGSEA. V was pared by 4 bases and J by 4 bases, with 3 bases of the junction left unmatched. CDR3 length equals 13 residues. The DNA for the CDR3 is TGCAGCGTTGGCGGGGGGGCGTCAGATACGCAGTATTTT. Protein: CSVGGGASDTQYF.